This T cell receptor beta chain originates from a study of CD8 T cells in ankylosing spondylitis. Study observations and caveats: Disease-linked clones, CD8+, were relatively rare in peripheral blood. A motif of seven or eight highly homologous TCR beta variants was seen as apparently characteristic of ankylosing spondylitis blood.

In germline, CDR1 is SGHVS, CDR2 FNYEAQ. V was clipped by 6 bases and J by 0 bases, with 12 bases between them. The CDR3 consists of 14 residues. This clonotype has a count of ten or more. What it recognizes is unknown. Each CDR3 protein gets one entry after TCRdb re-called the 5' RACE reads with MiXCR. Here the sample spans 700,000 to 1,000,000 distinct CDR3 sequences, roughly 12% being singletons. The sequencing input was blood, either unsorted or a sorted T cell fraction (not recorded which). The receptor comes from a male donor with ankylosing spondylitis. This chain links TRBV7-6 with TRBJ2-7; D unclear. CDR3 amino acids: CASSPGGTSYEQYF. The DNA of the CDR3 is TGTGCCAGCAGTCCCGGCGGCACCTCCTACGAGCAGTACTTC.